These 29 T cell receptor beta chains came from one sample sequenced in a study of blood T cell repertoires in COVID-19 (dated by TCRdb to 2020 to 2022). Receptors were amplified or captured by the immunoSEQ multiplex PCR assay. The table was pulled from immuneACCESS by TCRdb, which kept in-frame rearrangements only. Such tables lose some clones; where checked, under half of the loss comes from unresolved V genes, and the rest has no known cause. For this sample the table gives roughly 190,000 clones, of which approximately 82% were detected only once. The ten largest make up 4% to 6.5% of the sample. Sequenced sample: PBMCs or T cells enriched from blood (not recorded which). The receptors originated from a woman aged 55-70 years with acute COVID-19.

This clone was seen once. The rearrangement uses TRBV3-1 (or the pseudogene TRBV3-2) and TRBJ1-3; D is uncertain. V lost 4 bases, J lost 2 bases, and 9 bases lay in between. The CDR3 sequence is 14 residues long. Germline CDR1 is LGHDT and CDR2 is YNNKEL (reference sequence). The CDR3 nucleotides are TGTGCCAGCAGCCGCCCCCGGGCTGGAAACACCATATATTTT. This translates into CASSRPRAGNTIYF.

The V gene is TRBV7-2, the J gene TRBJ1-2; TRBD1 is a possible D gene (5 bases). The CDR3 sequence is 13 residues long. Per the germline V gene, CDR1 is SGHTA and CDR2 is FQGNSA. Trimming pared 1 base from V and 8 bases from J, leaving 11 bases between. In DNA, the CDR3 is TGTGCCAGCAGCTTAGGTACTGGGGCCGGCTACACCTTC. It encodes CASSLGTGAGYTF. The whole variable domain, remainder taken from reference TRBV7-2 and TRBJ1-2, is GAGVSQSPSNKVTEKGKDVELRCDPISGHTALYWYRQSLGQGLEFLIYFQGNSAPDKSGLPSDRFSAERTGGSVSTLTIQRTQQEDSAVYLCASSLGTGAGYTFGSGTRLTVV.

The V gene is TRBV15, the J gene TRBJ1-3; no firm D call. The germline CDR1 and CDR2 sequences are LNHNV and YYDKDF (reference sequence). The CDR3 is made up of 17 amino acids. Between the trimmed V and J ends, which lost 0 bases and 0 bases, there was a span of 12 bases. The CDR3 loop reads CATSREGGRVSGNTIYF. The CDR3 DNA sequence: TGTGCCACCAGCAGAGAAGGCGGTCGTGTCTCTGGAAACACCATATATTTT.

The rearrangement joins TRBV6-2 or TRBV6-3 to TRBJ2-3; a weak D match, TRBD1 (6 bases). V was pared by 2 bases and J by 4 bases, with 16 bases between. In germline, CDR1 is MNHEY, CDR2 SVGEGT. The CDR3 has 16 amino acids. The CDR3 reads CASSYGQLTQADTQYF. In DNA form, the CDR3 reads TGTGCCAGCAGTTACGGACAGCTCACCCAGGCAGATACGCAGTATTTT.

The chain carries TRBV30 and TRBJ1-3; 7 bases fit TRBD1. The CDR3 totals 15 residues. CDR1 GTSNPN and CDR2 SVGIG come from the germline V gene (reference sequence). J gave up 0 bases and V 8 bases, and 10 bases lay outside the gene matches. Written as DNA, the CDR3 is TGTGCCGGGACAGCCCTTGGGAGCTCTGGAAACACCATATATTTT. Its translation: CAGTALGSSGNTIYF.

This clone has a handful of counts. The chain uses TRBV6-5 and TRBJ2-1; the match to TRBD2 covers 8 bases. V lost 10 bases, J lost 3 bases, and 5 bases stayed unmatched. From germline, CDR1 is MNHEY and CDR2 SVGAGI. The CDR3 has 13 amino acids. For the CDR3, the DNA is TGTGCCACTTCCCGGGGGGGCTACAATGAGCAGTTCTTC. This sequence encodes CATSRGGYNEQFF.

The count of this clone is one. The chain is built from TRBV7-9 and TRBJ1-2; 7 bases map to TRBD1. The trim removed 5 bases at V and 7 bases at J, leaving 16 bases unmatched. In germline, CDR1 is SEHNR, CDR2 FQNEAQ (reference sequence). This CDR3 comprises 16 residues. CDR3 sequence (DNA): TGTGCCAGCAGCCCCCAGGTGAGGGGGCCGTCGCGTGGCTACACCTTC. Its protein product is CASSPQVRGPSRGYTF. Combining the CDR3 with reference TRBV7-9 and TRBJ1-2 gives the whole variable domain DTGVSQNPRHKITKRGQNVTFRCDPISEHNRLYWYRQTLGQGPEFLTYFQNEAQLEKSRLLSDRFSAERPKGSFSTLEIQRTEQGDSAMYLCASSPQVRGPSRGYTFGSGTRLTVV.

The chain recombines TRBV19 with TRBJ2-2; the D is unclear. This CDR3 spans 15 amino acids. V was shortened by 1 base and J by 8 bases, with 14 bases between the two germline ends. Germline V lookup: CDR1 LNHDA, CDR2 SQIVND (reference sequence). This CDR3 is CASSIGRVPRGELFF. The CDR3 bases are TGTGCCAGTAGTATAGGTCGGGTCCCTCGGGGGGAGCTGTTTTTT.

This chain joins TRBV6-5 and TRBJ2-4; TRBD2 is a possible D gene (5 bases). Germline CDR1 MNHEY, CDR2 SVGAGI. The CDR3 loop spans 15 amino acids. Trimming took off 6 bases at V and 8 bases at J, with 20 bases between the two ends. The CDR3 loop is CASRNRVKGGYIQYF. The CDR3, as DNA: TGTGCCAGCAGGAACCGCGTTAAAGGCGGGTACATTCAGTACTTC.

The CDR3 sequence is CASSGTWTYEQYF. The DNA for the CDR3 is TGCGCCAGCAGCGGGACATGGACCTACGAGCAGTACTTC. This chain connects TRBV5-1 to TRBJ2-7; a possible D gene is TRBD1 (6 bases). Germline loops: CDR1 SGHRS, CDR2 YFSETQ. The CDR3 consists of 13 residues. Trimming stripped 4 bases from V and 2 bases from J, with 10 bases between.

This clone appeared once. V usage is TRBV9 and J usage is TRBJ1-2, with D possibly matching TRBD1 (5 bases). The CDR3 has 13 amino acids. CDR1 is SGDLS, CDR2 YYNGEE, per germline. Deletions cut 6 bases from V and 2 bases from J, with 11 bases between. The CDR3, as DNA: TGTGCCAGCAAAGGGGCAGCAAACTATGGCTACACCTTC. This codes for CASKGAANYGYTF. Full variable domain (outside the CDR3, taken from reference TRBV9 and TRBJ1-2): DSGVTQTPKHLITATGQRVTLRCSPRSGDLSVYWYQQSLDQGLQFLIQYYNGEERAKGNILERFSAQQFPDLHSELNLSSLELGDSALYFCASKGAANYGYTFGSGTRLTVV.

The gene calls are TRBV2 and TRBJ2-7; D unresolved. CDR1 is SNHLY and CDR2 is FYNNEI in the germline V gene. V was shortened by 0 bases and J by 0 bases, with 9 bases between the two germline ends. This CDR3 contains 15 residues. CDR3 bases: TGTGCCAGCAGTGAAGCAAACGCAGGCTCCTACGAGCAGTACTTC. Translating it yields CASSEANAGSYEQYF.

The chain carries TRBV7-9 and TRBJ1-4, with 7 bases lining up with TRBD1. Germline trimming cut 1 base from V and 7 bases from J; bases unmatched to any gene: 6. CDR1 SEHNR and CDR2 FQNEAQ come from the germline V gene (reference sequence). The CDR3 totals 15 residues. Here the CDR3 DNA reads TGTGCCAGCAGCTTAGAAGGGGGCTTTACTGAAAAACTGTTTTTT. It yields the protein CASSLEGGFTEKLFF.

In nucleotides, the CDR3 is TGTGCCTGGAGTGTCCCAGGGGGGAACACCATATATTTT. Its translation: CAWSVPGGNTIYF. The chain carries TRBV30 and TRBJ1-3, with 7 bases that match TRBD1. V lost 0 bases, J lost 7 bases, and 3 bases stayed unmatched. CDR1 and CDR2 (germline): GTSNPN, SVGIG (reference sequence). CDR3 length: 13 amino acids.

The J gene is TRBJ2-7, the V gene TRBV10-3; the D is unclear. This CDR3 is 14 amino acids long. Germline V gene sequence: CDR1 ENHRY, CDR2 SYGVKD. V gave up 2 bases and J gave up 0 bases, with 8 bases separating them. The CDR3 region has the DNA TGTGCCATCAGTGAGCAACTTAGCTCCTACGAGCAGTACTTC. Encoded protein: CAISEQLSSYEQYF.

This clone was seen just once. The J gene is TRBJ2-1, the V gene TRBV7-2, with a possible D match to TRBD2 (6 bases). The length of the CDR3 is 14 residues. Germline assignment: CDR1 SGHTA and CDR2 FQGNSA. V lost 8 bases and J 5 bases, leaving 16 bases between the germline ends. DNA for the CDR3: TGTGCCAGCCGATTTGTAGCGGAGCACAATGAGCAGTTCTTC. Protein: CASRFVAEHNEQFF.

In its sample, this clone was seen once. The chain joins TRBV5-1 to TRBJ2-5, with 11 bases aligning to TRBD2. The V segment lost 2 bases and the J segment 2 bases; nucleotides outside the gene matches: 17. The germline V gene encodes CDR1 SGHRS and CDR2 YFSETQ. This CDR3 region has 20 residues. The CDR3 loop is CASSFLLPSGGPPFQETQYF. The CDR3, as DNA: TGCGCCAGCAGCTTCTTACTCCCTAGCGGGGGGCCGCCCTTTCAAGAGACCCAGTACTTC.

The chain employs TRBV19 and TRBJ1-2; D remains ambiguous. The V gene lost 4 bases and the J gene lost 8 bases, with 14 bases spanning the gap. CDR1 and CDR2 (germline): LNHDA, SQIVND (reference sequence). CDR3 size: 13 residues. The CDR3 loop reads CASSKEGQTGYTF. CDR3 nucleotide sequence: TGTGCCAGTAGTAAAGAGGGCCAAACGGGCTACACCTTC.

This clone was counted a few times. This chain joins TRBV6-5 and TRBJ2-7; 8 nucleotides line up with TRBD2. Trimming removed 6 bases from V and 6 bases from J; junction bases left unmatched: 7. The CDR3 loop spans 13 amino acids. Germline V gene data show CDR1 as MNHEY and CDR2 as SVGAGI. CDR3: CASSPGLAGEQYF. In nucleotides, the CDR3 is TGTGCCAGCAGCCCCGGACTAGCTGGCGAGCAGTACTTC.

This chain links TRBV7-9 with TRBJ2-5; D unclear. Germline V gene lookup returns CDR1 SEHNR and CDR2 FQNEAQ (reference sequence). This CDR3 is 14 amino acids long. V lost 5 bases, J lost 5 bases, and 15 bases lay in between. CDR3 sequence (DNA): TGTGCCAGCAGCCCGGTTATCATCGGGGAGACCCAGTACTTC. This codes for CASSPVIIGETQYF.

The V gene is TRBV10-3, the J gene TRBJ2-5; 12 bases fit TRBD2. Germline trimming cut 8 bases from V and 2 bases from J; bases unmatched to any gene: 6. Germline CDR1 and CDR2: ENHRY and SYGVKD. The CDR3 length is 15 residues. CDR3 loop: CAIGSTSGGQETQYF. The DNA of the CDR3 is TGTGCCATCGGATCGACTAGCGGGGGACAAGAGACCCAGTACTTC.

The chain uses TRBV18 and TRBJ2-6; 8 nucleotides match TRBD2. From germline, CDR1 is KGHSH and CDR2 LQKENI. Unmatched junction bases numbered 11, after V lost 3 bases and J lost 4 bases. The CDR3 runs 18 residues. CDR3 sequence reads: CASSPSSGSIPGANVLTF. Written as DNA, the CDR3 is TGTGCCAGCTCACCTTCCAGCGGGAGCATTCCGGGGGCCAACGTCCTGACTTTC.

The rearrangement links TRBV18 to TRBJ1-1, with TRBD1 matching 8 bases. Germline V lookup: CDR1 KGHSH, CDR2 LQKENI. CDR3 length equals 12 residues. The V and J ends lost 4 bases and 9 bases, in that order; junction bases with no gene match: 4. The CDR3 DNA follows: TGTGCCAGCTCACTTGGACAGGGACAAGCTTTCTTT. Its translation is CASSLGQGQAFF.

This rearrangement joins TRBV7-9 to TRBJ1-5, with 8 bases matching TRBD1. Germline CDR1 reads SEHNR; CDR2 reads FQNEAQ (reference sequence). V shed 5 bases, J shed 4 bases, and the junction held 7 bases outside the gene matches. The CDR3 covers 15 residues. The CDR3 is CASSPRQGRNQPQHF. The DNA of the CDR3 is TGTGCCAGCAGCCCCCGACAGGGGAGAAATCAGCCCCAGCATTTT.

This chain joins TRBV5-5 and TRBJ2-5; D unclear. CDR1 SGHKS and CDR2 YYEKEE come from the germline V gene (reference sequence). The CDR3 spans 13 residues. Deletions cut 0 bases from V and 5 bases from J, with 8 bases between. Here the CDR3 reads CASSLAVMETQYF. The DNA for the CDR3 is TGTGCCAGCAGCTTGGCAGTCATGGAGACCCAGTACTTC. Full variable domain (missing parts from reference TRBV5-5 and TRBJ2-5): DAGVTQSPTHLIKTRGQQVTLRCSPISGHKSVSWYQQVLGQGPQFIFQYYEKEERGRGNFPDRFSARQFPNYSSELNVNALLLGDSALYLCASSLAVMETQYFGPGTRLLVL.

This clone was found a few times. The gene calls are TRBV7-2 and TRBJ1-2; the match to TRBD1 covers 7 bases. The germline CDR1 and CDR2 sequences are SGHTA and FQGNSA. Losses at the gene ends were 5 bases for V and 2 bases for J; bases not matched to a gene: 8. The CDR3 length is 15 residues. The CDR3 protein is CASSQGGSANYGYTF. CDR3 DNA: TGTGCCAGCAGCCAGGGGGGCAGCGCGAACTATGGCTACACCTTC.

In its sample, this clone was seen once. This chain links TRBV4-2 with TRBJ1-2; 7 bases are shared with TRBD1. Germline CDR1 and CDR2: LGHNA and YNFKEQ. This CDR3 is 15 amino acids long. V gave up 4 bases and J gave up 1 base; unmatched junction bases: 6. Written as DNA, the CDR3 is TGTGCCAGCAGCCCAGGGACAGCGTTTAACTATGGCTACACCTTC. Encoded protein: CASSPGTAFNYGYTF.

J is TRBJ2-3 and V is TRBV9; TRBD1 might be the D (5 bases). Germline values: CDR1 SGDLS, CDR2 YYNGEE. The ends were cut back, 3 bases at V and 2 bases at J, with 25 bases in the middle. CDR3 length equals 19 residues. The CDR3 loop reads CASSATALWGSRHTDTQYF. CDR3 nucleotides: TGTGCCAGCAGCGCCACCGCCTTATGGGGCTCTCGGCACACAGATACGCAGTATTTT.

The rearrangement links TRBV27 to TRBJ2-3; D gene unclear. V gave up 6 bases and J gave up 0 bases, with 4 bases separating them. The CDR3 totals 12 residues. The germline V gene encodes CDR1 MNHEY and CDR2 SMNVEV (reference sequence). The CDR3 sequence is CASRRSTDTQYF. CDR3 DNA: TGTGCCAGCAGGAGGAGCACAGATACGCAGTATTTT.